The 28 T cell receptor beta chains in this list originate from one sample, sequenced in a study of cytomegalovirus exposure and HLA in healthy donors. Researchers ran the PCR with 60 Vbeta and 13 Jbeta primers. The protocol was immunoSEQ multiplex PCR, while the TCRdb copy is restricted to in-frame clones and leaves out a portion. The sample includes more than 110,000 clones, roughly 79% of them seen just once. The sequencing input was PBMCs. The receptors shown here come from a man younger than 35 in good health and CMV-seronegative.

The chain is built from TRBV5-5 and TRBJ1-2; TRBD1 is a possible D gene (5 bases). Trimming shortened V by 0 bases and J by 8 bases, and 8 bases separated the two germline ends. Germline V gene data show CDR1 as SGHKS and CDR2 as YYEKEE (reference sequence). The CDR3 length is 12 residues. CDR3 loop: CASSLGQWGYTF. The CDR3 DNA reads as TGTGCCAGCAGCTTGGGACAGTGGGGCTACACCTTC.

The chain combines TRBV27 with TRBJ2-7, with D possibly being TRBD2 (6 bases). Germline CDR1 is MNHEY and CDR2 is SMNVEV (reference sequence). This CDR3 contains 15 residues. Deletions cut 7 bases from V and 3 bases from J, with 19 bases between. CDR3 protein: CASKNGGSRIYEQYF. The CDR3 nucleotides are TGTGCCAGCAAGAACGGGGGAAGTCGAATCTACGAGCAGTACTTC.

J is TRBJ2-4 and V is TRBV5-1; D possibly corresponds to TRBD1 (5 bases). The germline CDR1 and CDR2 sequences are SGHRS and YFSETQ. Trimming took 0 bases from V and 0 from J, leaving 19 bases between them. CDR3 length equals 19 residues. The CDR3 DNA reads TGCGCCAGCAGCTTGGATCCTTTTGACAGACTCATAGCCAAAAACATTCAGTACTTC. This codes for CASSLDPFDRLIAKNIQYF.

In its sample, this clone was seen a few times. At one end, the junction sequence differs from germline, possibly due to a read error. V usage is TRBV6-6 and J usage is TRBJ1-3, with 8 bases identical to TRBD1. Germline CDR1 reads MNHNY; CDR2 reads SVGAGI (reference sequence). This CDR3 has 15 amino acids. CDR3 residues: CASTPFQGAGNTIYF. The CDR3, as DNA: TGTGCCAGCACCCCTTTCCAGGGGGCTGGTAACACCATATATTTT.

The V call is TRBV4-3, the J call TRBJ2-3, with D tentatively TRBD1 (5 bases). With 0 bases removed from V and 2 bases from J, the gap between germline ends came to 9 bases. The CDR3 contains 15 residues. Germline loops: CDR1 LGHNA, CDR2 YSLEER. The CDR3 loop is CASSQEAGNTDTQYF. DNA for the CDR3: TGCGCCAGCAGCCAAGAGGCAGGGAACACAGATACGCAGTATTTT.

Concerning this clone itself: The sample has other DNA sequences that encode this CDR3 too. The CDR3: CASSQEQGSYGYTF. The DNA for the CDR3 is TGCGCCAGCAGCCAAGAGCAGGGATCCTATGGCTACACCTTC. V is TRBV4-3 and J is TRBJ1-2; tentatively, D is TRBD1 (5 bases). Trimming removed 0 bases from V and 4 bases from J, with 9 bases in between. The CDR3 totals 14 residues. Germline V gene sequence: CDR1 LGHNA, CDR2 YSLEER.

The rearrangement joins TRBV2 to TRBJ1-1, with 12 nucleotides matching TRBD1. The CDR3 extends over 14 amino acids. CDR1 SNHLY and CDR2 FYNNEI come from the germline V gene. V trimming: 4 bases; J trimming: 5 bases; junction bases outside the gene matches: 2. The chain's CDR3 is CASSGDRGLTEAFF. CDR3 DNA: TGTGCCAGCAGTGGGGACAGGGGGCTAACTGAAGCTTTCTTT.

The CDR3 bases are TGTGCCAGCAGCTTAGGACAGGGTTTAGGCTCTGGAAACACCATATATTTT. Amino acids: CASSLGQGLGSGNTIYF. The V gene is TRBV7-2, the J gene TRBJ1-3, with 7 nucleotides matching TRBD1. Germline V lookup: CDR1 SGHTA, CDR2 FQGNSA. CDR3 length equals 17 residues. Trimming at V came to 1 base and at J to 0 bases, leaving 6 bases not matched to a gene.

The gene calls are TRBV7-8 and TRBJ1-3; 7 bases agree with TRBD1. CDR1 is SGHVS, CDR2 FQNEAQ, per germline. The CDR3 loop spans 17 amino acids. J lost 2 bases, V lost 5 bases, and 12 bases had no gene match. CDR3 in amino acids: CASSANRGEVAGNTIYF. The CDR3 DNA reads TGTGCCAGCAGCGCGAACAGGGGAGAGGTAGCTGGAAACACCATATATTTT.

The V and J genes are TRBV2 and TRBJ2-3, with TRBD1 matching 8 bases. The V and J ends lost 5 bases and 5 bases, in that order; junction bases with no gene match: 9. Germline V lookup: CDR1 SNHLY, CDR2 FYNNEI. The CDR3 spans 15 residues. DNA for the CDR3: TGTGCCAGCAGTACGACAGGGGAGTGGGGAGATACGCAGTATTTT. Translation: CASSTTGEWGDTQYF.

The gene calls are TRBV6-1 and TRBJ1-2; 7 bases line up with TRBD1. The CDR3 has 13 residues. The germline V gene encodes CDR1 MNHNS and CDR2 SASEGT. V lost 10 bases, J lost 7 bases, and 12 bases stayed unmatched. The CDR3 here is CATESKGAGGYTF. CDR3 coding DNA: TGTGCCACCGAGTCAAAGGGGGCAGGTGGCTACACCTTC.

This rearrangement joins TRBV2 to TRBJ2-7; 8 nucleotides agree with TRBD1. V lost 8 bases to trimming and J lost 3 bases; unmatched junction nucleotides: 6. The CDR3 length is 13 residues. Germline V CDR1 and CDR2: SNHLY, FYNNEI. The CDR3 DNA is TGTGCCAGCGCCGGGACAGGACGCTACGAGCAGTACTTC. As protein: CASAGTGRYEQYF.

Points on this clone: An end of the junction differs from the germline gene, which may be a read error. The same CDR3 also results from other DNA sequences found in this sample. This chain joins TRBV9 and TRBJ2-3, with 7 nucleotides matching TRBD2. This CDR3 has 15 amino acids. In germline, CDR1 is SGDLS, CDR2 YYNGEE. The CDR3 spells CASSVGGEGPDTQYF. CDR3 DNA sequence: TGCGCCAGCAGCGTAGGCGGGGAGGGCCCAGATACGCAGTATTTT.

The chain is built from TRBV2 and TRBJ1-1, with TRBD1 matching 7 bases. V was clipped by 1 base and J by 0 bases; unmatched bases: 8. CDR1 and CDR2 from the germline V gene are SNHLY and FYNNEI. This CDR3 contains 17 residues. CDR3 bases: TGTGCCAGCAGTGAAGAAGGAGCGACAGGGCTGAACACTGAAGCTTTCTTT. Encoded protein: CASSEEGATGLNTEAFF.

The chain employs TRBV6-1 and TRBJ1-2, with 9 positions matching TRBD1. V lost 5 bases and J lost 10; bases outside the gene matches: 5. CDR1 MNHNS and CDR2 SASEGT come from the germline V gene. The CDR3 has 12 residues. CDR3 sequence reads: CASSHDRGTYTF. In nucleotides, the CDR3 is TGTGCCAGCAGTCATGACAGGGGGACCTACACCTTC.

This chain connects TRBV9 to TRBJ2-3; 9 positions match TRBD2. The CDR3 covers 16 residues. Trimming took 2 bases from V and 2 from J; bases not matched to a gene: 6. CDR1 is SGDLS, CDR2 YYNGEE, per germline. This chain's CDR3 is CASSVGGGVFTDTQYF. The CDR3 nucleotides are TGTGCCAGCAGCGTTGGCGGGGGGGTATTCACAGATACGCAGTATTTT.

V and J are TRBV19 and TRBJ1-2, with D possibly TRBD1 on 5 matching bases. The CDR3 has 11 amino acids. V lost 6 bases to trimming and J lost 7 bases, with 9 bases between them. The germline CDR1 and CDR2 sequences are LNHDA and SQIVND (reference sequence). The CDR3 sequence: CASRAGFGYTF. DNA for the CDR3: TGTGCCAGTAGGGCAGGGTTTGGCTACACCTTC.

In this sample, this clone turned up a few times. Written as DNA, the CDR3 is TGTGCCTGGCGACCTCCAACAGGGGGAGGTCAGCCCCAGCATTTT. It codes for CAWRPPTGGGQPQHF. The gene calls are TRBV30 and TRBJ1-5, with 8 nucleotides matching TRBD1. Unmatched junction bases numbered 12, after V lost 5 bases and J lost 6 bases. The CDR3 extends over 15 amino acids. Germline assignment: CDR1 GTSNPN and CDR2 SVGIG (reference sequence).

This sequence joins TRBV29-1 and TRBJ2-3; D is possibly TRBD2 (6 bases). V lost 8 bases, J lost 3 bases, and 12 bases lay in between. This CDR3 contains 12 residues. Germline V gene data show CDR1 as SQVTM and CDR2 as ANQGSEA. The CDR3 DNA sequence: TGCAGCTTGAGGGAGGCTACAGATACGCAGTATTTT. It codes for CSLREATDTQYF.

This clone has only one observation. This sequence joins TRBV11-2 and TRBJ1-4; D gene unclear. The CDR3 spans 14 residues. V lost 5 bases to trimming and J lost 8 bases, with 15 bases between them. CDR1 SGHAT and CDR2 FQNNGV come from the germline V gene. DNA for the CDR3: TGTGCCAGCAGCCCGACCGTGTCAGGCGAAAAACTGTTTTTT. Its protein product is CASSPTVSGEKLFF.

In this sample, this clone turned up once. The chain uses TRBV19 and TRBJ2-2; 7 nucleotides agree with TRBD1. This CDR3 contains 15 residues. Germline values: CDR1 LNHDA, CDR2 SQIVND (reference sequence). With V trimmed by 6 bases and J by 6 bases, 10 bases remained unmatched. CDR3 nucleotides: TGTGCCAGTAGCCCGACAGGGAGAGGGTCCGGGGAGCTGTTTTTT. It encodes CASSPTGRGSGELFF.

The V and J genes are TRBV7-2 and TRBJ2-7; 11 nucleotides align to TRBD2. The CDR3 contains 17 residues. J was trimmed by 6 bases and V by 5 bases; bases with no gene match: 15. CDR1 is SGHTA, CDR2 FQGNSA, per germline. This CDR3 reads CASSPPHSLAGGLEQYF. CDR3 coding DNA: TGTGCCAGCAGCCCACCCCACTCATTAGCGGGGGGGCTCGAGCAGTACTTC.

This clone was observed a few times. The genes are TRBV30 and TRBJ1-1, with a weak D call TRBD1 (5 bases). V shed 4 bases and J shed 1 base, with 10 bases lying between them. CDR1 is GTSNPN and CDR2 is SVGIG in the germline V gene (reference sequence). CDR3 length equals 13 residues. Here the CDR3 DNA reads TGTGCCTGGAATGGGGGGGGGAACACTGAAGCTTTCTTT. The encoded protein is CAWNGGGNTEAFF.

The chain is built from TRBV15 and TRBJ2-7; 9 bases align to TRBD1. After removal of 2 bases from V and 2 bases from J, the junction contained 1 base not matched to a gene. Germline V lookup: CDR1 LNHNV, CDR2 YYDKDF (reference sequence). This CDR3 has 14 residues. The CDR3 DNA sequence: TGTGCCACCAGCAGAAGGACAGGGGCCTACGAGCAGTACTTC. This sequence encodes CATSRRTGAYEQYF.

CDR3 sequence reads: CASSPQTQGLFTGELFF. The CDR3 coding sequence is TGTGCCAGCAGCCCACAGACACAGGGGTTGTTCACCGGGGAGCTGTTTTTT. The chain links TRBV7-2 to TRBJ2-2, with TRBD1 identical over 7 bases. The CDR3 is made up of 17 amino acids. V lost 5 bases to trimming and J lost 4 bases; unmatched junction nucleotides: 13. The germline V gene has CDR1 SGHTA and CDR2 FQGNSA.

This clone was recorded only once. The chain combines TRBV9 with TRBJ2-2; the D gene is possibly TRBD1 (6 bases). Germline loops: CDR1 SGDLS, CDR2 YYNGEE. The CDR3 covers 15 residues. V was trimmed by 0 bases and J by 3 bases, leaving 9 bases between them. CDR3 coding DNA: TGTGCCAGCAGCGTAGGTCCAGGGGACACCGGGGAGCTGTTTTTT. Amino acids: CASSVGPGDTGELFF.

This chain uses TRBV19 with TRBJ2-1; 11 nucleotides line up with TRBD1. V lost 6 bases and J lost 0; bases outside the gene matches: 7. This CDR3 is 17 amino acids long. Germline V gene lookup returns CDR1 LNHDA and CDR2 SQIVND (reference sequence). CDR3 protein: CASRSGQGASSYNEQFF. In DNA, the CDR3 is TGTGCCAGTAGGTCAGGACAGGGGGCTAGCTCCTACAATGAGCAGTTCTTC. Variable domain in full (rest from reference TRBV19 and TRBJ2-1): DGGITQSPKYLFRKEGQNVTLSCEQNLNHDAMYWYRQDPGQGLRLIYYSQIVNDFQKGDIAEGYSVSREKKESFPLTVTSAQKNPTAFYLCASRSGQGASSYNEQFFGPGTRLTVL.

The chain combines TRBV6-5 with TRBJ1-6, with D perhaps TRBD1 (5 bases). CDR1 and CDR2 from the germline V gene are MNHEY and SVGAGI. CDR3 length: 14 amino acids. CDR3 sequence: CAISRAGLNSPLHF. The CDR3 DNA sequence: TGTGCTATCAGCAGGGCCGGTCTCAACTCACCCCTCCACTTT.